Sequencing of this T cell receptor (beta chain) was carried out in a study of blood T cell repertoires in COVID-19. Study-wide background: Material from acute and convalescent COVID-19 was sourced from the United States, Italy and Spain. The analysed material was cDNA or gDNA that came from T cells, B-cell-depleted T cells, or PBMCs.

J lost 5 bases, V lost 6 bases, and 14 bases had no gene match. The germline CDR1 and CDR2 sequences are SQVTM and ANQGSEA. This CDR3 spans 16 amino acids. In the original analysis: By means of reference gene primer amplification, nucleated cell counts were estimated. The method was immunoSEQ multiplex PCR; TCRdb's version includes in-frame clones alone and lacks a portion of them. V and J calls and clone size come straight from that table; D and trimming were deduced from the DNA. The sample consists of 150,000 to 200,000 clones, around 83% of them appearing once. The rearrangement links TRBV29-1 to TRBJ2-5; 11 bases match TRBD2. Input material: peripheral blood. The source of this sequence is an elderly woman in a cohort sampled during active or convalescent COVID-19. The chain's CDR3 is CSVHRLLAGGGETQYF. CDR3 coding DNA: TGCAGCGTCCACCGTCTGCTAGCGGGGGGTGGGGAGACCCAGTACTTC.